The rows below give T cell receptor beta chains drawn from one sample of a study of T-cell memory formation after mild COVID-19. TCRdb re-called the 5' RACE reads through MiXCR, storing one row per CDR3 protein. The sample contains 350,000 to 500,000 distinct CDR3 sequences, 23% of which appear only once. Sequenced input: PBMCs or a T cell subset sorted from them (not recorded which). The receptors were sampled from an adult woman who had mild COVID-19 (a few samples of this study predate the infection). Cell type and time point are not known. The CDR3 runs from the conserved cysteine through the conserved F or W. A D gene is named only where the DNA matches it firmly. Only some rows state a clone size, as once, few, many or a class for expanded clones.

CDR3nt,CDR3aa,d_gene,abundance,v_gene,j_gene
TGTGCCAGCAGCGTACGTGGACAGGGAGTATACGAGCAGTACTTC,CASSVRGQGVYEQYF,TRBD1,-,TRBV9,TRBJ2-7
TGTGCCATCAGTGAGTTCCCGACTGACTCTGGAAACACCATATATTTT,CAISEFPTDSGNTIYF,-,few,TRBV10-3,TRBJ1-3
TGTGCCAGCAGAGCACAGACTAGCGGGGGCTCCGCTAACAATGAGCAGTTCTTC,CASRAQTSGGSANNEQFF,TRBD2,many,TRBV7-9,TRBJ2-1
TGTGCCAGCAGCTTAGTCGTGGTGGGTAGCGGGAATAGAAACGAGCAGTACTTC,CASSLVVVGSGNRNEQYF,TRBD2,-,TRBV7-6,TRBJ2-7
TGTGCCAGCAGCCCCGACGGGCAGTACTTC,CASSPDGQYF,-,-,TRBV7-3,TRBJ2-7
TGCGCCAGCAGCCAAGAGGGGAACAGCGAGCAGTACTTC,CASSQEGNSEQYF,-,-,TRBV4-1,TRBJ2-7
TGCGCCAGCAAATGGCGAGGGTTGTCCTACAATGAGCAGTTCTTC,CASKWRGLSYNEQFF,-,many,TRBV5-1,TRBJ2-1
TGCAGTGCTAGTAGTACTTTCCAGAACACTGAAGCTTTCTTT,CSASSTFQNTEAFF,-,few,TRBV20-1,TRBJ1-1
TGTGCCAGCAGTTATTCTACATTAAGCTCTGGAAACACCATATATTTT,CASSYSTLSSGNTIYF,-,-,TRBV6-5,TRBJ1-3
TGTGCCAGCAGCGGGGCCGGGGATCAGAACACCGGGGAGCTGTTTTTT,CASSGAGDQNTGELFF,-,few,TRBV7-9,TRBJ2-2
TGCAGTGCTAGCGGACTAGGCTCCTACAATGAGCAGTTCTTC,CSASGLGSYNEQFF,TRBD2,few,TRBV20-1,TRBJ2-1
TGCAGCGTCGCCGGGACAGGGGGCCGGAACACTGAAGCTTTCTTT,CSVAGTGGRNTEAFF,TRBD1,few,TRBV29-1,TRBJ1-1
TGTGCCAGCCCCCGGGAGGGCGCAGGGTCCAATCAGCCCCAGCATTTT,CASPREGAGSNQPQHF,-,-,TRBV6-5,TRBJ1-5
TGTGCCAGCAGTCGTGGGGGGTATACTGAAGCTTTCTTT,CASSRGGYTEAFF,-,-,TRBV6-2/TRBV6-3,TRBJ1-1
TGTGCCAGCAGCTCCCGCGGTACGAGGGACACAACCGGGGAGCTGTTTTTT,CASSSRGTRDTTGELFF,-,few,TRBV7-2,TRBJ2-2
TGTGCCAGCAGCACCGTAAGGGATGGGACCTCAGGGTTCTTC,CASSTVRDGTSGFF,-,-,TRBV5-5,TRBJ2-1
TGTGCCAGCAGTTACTCAATGGCCAGCTATGGCTACACCTTC,CASSYSMASYGYTF,-,-,TRBV6-6,TRBJ1-2
TGTGCCAGCAGTTTTGAGGGTAACACTGAAGCTTTCTTT,CASSFEGNTEAFF,-,many,TRBV5-1,TRBJ1-1